These 3 T cell receptor beta chains were sequenced from one sample in a study of blood T cell repertoires in COVID-19. This table comes from immunoSEQ multiplex PCR, and its TCRdb copy is limited to in-frame clones, with some not included. Here the sample spans about 240,000 clones, around four fifths being singletons. Sequenced material: peripheral blood. The receptors shown here come from a woman aged 60-75 years with active or convalescent COVID-19.

This clone was counted a single time. The V gene is TRBV5-4, the J gene TRBJ2-1, with a possible D match to TRBD2 (7 bases). The V end was cut by 4 bases, the J end by 3 bases, with 17 bases between. Germline CDR1 and CDR2: SGHNT and YYREEE (reference sequence). CDR3 length: 16 amino acids. The CDR3 region has the DNA TGTGCCAGCAGCGGGGGAGGGGGGGCCGGCTACAATGAGCAGTTCTTC. Its protein is CASSGGGGAGYNEQFF.

This clone occurred once. The V gene is TRBV2, the J gene TRBJ1-6, with D possibly matching TRBD1 (6 bases). In germline, CDR1 is SNHLY, CDR2 FYNNEI. V was shortened by 7 bases and J by 7 bases, with 14 bases between the two germline ends. CDR3 length equals 14 residues. In DNA form, the CDR3 reads TGTGCCAGCAAGTCCACAGGGCAGAATTCACCCCTCCACTTT. It codes for CASKSTGQNSPLHF.

CDR3 protein: CASSIVVGTGDQAFF. DNA for the CDR3: TGTGCCAGTAGTATAGTCGTCGGGACAGGGGATCAAGCTTTCTTT. The chain uses TRBV19 and TRBJ1-1; 10 bases agree with TRBD1. Trimming cost V 1 base and J 9 bases; bases outside gene matches: 8. The V gene's germline CDR1 is LNHDA and CDR2 SQIVND (reference sequence). This CDR3 is built from 15 residues.